This T cell receptor (beta chain) appears in the sequencing data of a study of blood T cell repertoires in COVID-19. The wider study: Both acute and convalescent COVID-19 samples were obtained from the United States, Italy and Spain. Sample material is recorded as cDNA or gDNA derived from T cells, B-cell-depleted T cells, or PBMCs.

This CDR3 comprises 15 residues. Germline V gives CDR1 MDHEN, CDR2 SYDVKM. With 4 bases removed from V and 7 bases from J, the gap between germline ends came to 19 bases. Authors' data handling: Using reference gene primer amplification, nucleated cell counts were estimated. The repertoire was sequenced with immunoSEQ multiplex PCR; TCRdb's copy has only in-frame clones and lacks some. V and J calls and clone size are given by that table; D and trimming were obtained from the DNA. In the table there are approximately 110,000 clones, 84% of which are singletons. The sample taken for sequencing was peripheral blood. This sequence originates from a woman in her 50s with acute or convalescent COVID-19. The chain carries TRBV28 and TRBJ1-2; D call uncertain. The CDR3 DNA follows: TGTGCCAGCAGTTCCCCCTCGGGAGAAGGGCGTGGCTACACCTTC. Residues: CASSSPSGEGRGYTF.